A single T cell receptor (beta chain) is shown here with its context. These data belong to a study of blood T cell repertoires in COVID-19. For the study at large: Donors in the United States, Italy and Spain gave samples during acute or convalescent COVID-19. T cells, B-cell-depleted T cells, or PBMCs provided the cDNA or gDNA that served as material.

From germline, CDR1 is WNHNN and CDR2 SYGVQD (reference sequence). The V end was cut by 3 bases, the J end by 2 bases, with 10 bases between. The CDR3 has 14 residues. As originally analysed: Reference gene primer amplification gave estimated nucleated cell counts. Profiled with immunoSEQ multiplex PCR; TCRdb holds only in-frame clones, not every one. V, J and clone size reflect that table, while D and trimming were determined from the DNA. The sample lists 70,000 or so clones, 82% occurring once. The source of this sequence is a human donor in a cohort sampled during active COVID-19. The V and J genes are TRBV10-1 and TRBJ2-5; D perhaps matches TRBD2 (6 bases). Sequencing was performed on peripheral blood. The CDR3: CASSEGGEQETQYF. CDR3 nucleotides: TGCGCCAGCAGTGAAGGAGGGGAACAAGAGACCCAGTACTTC.